This TCR beta chain was sequenced in a study of neurological immune-mediated disorders. Germline-derived CDR1 and CDR2 are SGDLS and YYNGEE. V gave up 0 bases and J gave up 2 bases, with 7 bases separating them. The CDR3 totals 14 residues. The cDNA was generated by 5'RACE with 10-nucleotide random UMIs. Using its own MiXCR run on the 5' RACE reads, TCRdb lists one record per CDR3 protein. The sample contains tens of thousands of distinct CDR3 sequences, 2% to 3% of which appear only once. This clonotype was seen repeatedly, ten times or more. The origin of this receptor is a woman between 25 and 40 years old with multiple sclerosis. The genes are TRBV9 and TRBJ2-3; D not resolved. The sequencing input was PBMCs. CDR3 in amino acids: CASSVGLLTDTQYF. DNA of the CDR3: TGTGCCAGCAGCGTAGGGCTCCTCACAGATACGCAGTATTTT.